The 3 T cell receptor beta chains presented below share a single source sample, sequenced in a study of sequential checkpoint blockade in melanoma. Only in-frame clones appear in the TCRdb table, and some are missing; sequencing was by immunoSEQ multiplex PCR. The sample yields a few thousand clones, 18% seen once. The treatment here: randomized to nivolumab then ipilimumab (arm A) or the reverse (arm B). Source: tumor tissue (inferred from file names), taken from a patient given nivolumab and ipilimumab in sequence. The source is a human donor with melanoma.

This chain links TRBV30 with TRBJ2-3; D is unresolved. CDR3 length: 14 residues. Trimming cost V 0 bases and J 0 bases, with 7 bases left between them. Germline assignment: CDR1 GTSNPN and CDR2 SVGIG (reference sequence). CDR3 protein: CAWSVGSSTDTQYF. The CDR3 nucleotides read TGTGCCTGGAGTGTTGGGTCTAGCACAGATACGCAGTATTTT.

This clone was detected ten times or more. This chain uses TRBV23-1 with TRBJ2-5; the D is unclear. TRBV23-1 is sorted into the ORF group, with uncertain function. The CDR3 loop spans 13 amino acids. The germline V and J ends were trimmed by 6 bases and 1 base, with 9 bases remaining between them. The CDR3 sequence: CASSFGVQETQYF. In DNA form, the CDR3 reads TGCGCCAGCAGCTTCGGAGTCCAAGAGACCCAGTACTTC.

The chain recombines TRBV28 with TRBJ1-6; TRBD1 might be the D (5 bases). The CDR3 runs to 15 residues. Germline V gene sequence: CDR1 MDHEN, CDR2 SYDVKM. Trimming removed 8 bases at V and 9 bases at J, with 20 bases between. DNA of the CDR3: TGTGCCAGCTCCACCGGGGCAGCTCAAGTTTCACCCCTCCACTTT. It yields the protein CASSTGAAQVSPLHF. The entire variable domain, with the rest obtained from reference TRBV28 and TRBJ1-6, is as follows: DVKVTQSSRYLVKRTGEKVFLECVQDMDHENMFWYRQDPGLGLRLIYFSYDVKMKEKGDIPEGYSVSREKKERFSLILESASTNQTSMYLCASSTGAAQVSPLHFGNGTRLTVT.